A single sample gave rise to the 28 T cell receptor beta chains below, sequenced in a study of PD-L1 blockade in urothelial cancer. The assay was immunoSEQ multiplex PCR, and TCRdb's table has in-frame clones only and misses some. The sample has around 68,000 clones, approximately 80% seen once. Time point noted: pretreatment peripheral blood. The sequencing used PBMCs, collected around atezolizumab (anti-PD-L1) treatment. Receptor source: a man in his sixties or seventies with urothelial cancer.

This clone was observed a single time. The V gene is TRBV6-1, the J gene TRBJ2-2; 11 nucleotides match TRBD1. CDR3 length equals 16 residues. Germline-derived CDR1 and CDR2 are MNHNS and SASEGT. Germline trimming cut 3 bases from V and 1 base from J; bases unmatched to any gene: 1. CDR3 coding DNA: TGTGCCAGCAGTGAGGGGACAGGGGGGAACACCGGGGAGCTGTTTTTT. Translating gives CASSEGTGGNTGELFF.

The chain carries TRBV19 and TRBJ2-7, with 8 positions matching TRBD1. V lost 7 bases, J lost 2 bases, and 10 bases stayed unmatched. The CDR3 covers 15 residues. In germline, CDR1 is LNHDA, CDR2 SQIVND (reference sequence). CDR3 protein: CASTQGAGGAYEQYF. DNA for the CDR3: TGTGCCAGTACCCAGGGGGCAGGGGGCGCCTACGAGCAGTACTTC.

This clone appeared once. This chain links TRBV4-2 with TRBJ1-5; maybe TRBD1 (6 bases). CDR1 and CDR2 from the germline V gene are LGHNA and YNFKEQ. V shed 4 bases and J shed 2 bases, with 15 bases lying between them. There are 16 residues in the CDR3. CDR3 sequence reads: CASSRQASRGNQPQHF. In DNA form, the CDR3 reads TGTGCCAGCAGCCGACAGGCATCTCGGGGCAATCAGCCCCAGCATTTT.

This chain connects TRBV5-4 to TRBJ2-3, with 9 bases aligning to TRBD1. This CDR3 is 15 amino acids long. Germline loops: CDR1 SGHNT, CDR2 YYREEE (reference sequence). The V and J ends lost 3 bases and 2 bases, in that order; junction bases with no gene match: 4. Written as DNA, the CDR3 is TGTGCCAGCAGCTGGACAGGGGCACTCACAGATACGCAGTATTTT. Its protein product is CASSWTGALTDTQYF. Together with reference TRBV5-4 and TRBJ2-3, the CDR3 gives the full variable domain: ETGVTQSPTHLIKTRGQQVTLRCSSQSGHNTVSWYQQALGQGPQFIFQYYREEENGRGNFPPRFSGLQFPNYSSELNVNALELDDSALYLCASSWTGALTDTQYFGPGTRLTVL.

The rearrangement uses TRBV6-1 and TRBJ1-1; D may be TRBD1 (5 bases). Germline loops: CDR1 MNHNS, CDR2 SASEGT. The CDR3 is 16 residues long. Trimming stripped 1 base from V and 3 bases from J, with 15 bases between. CDR3 in amino acids: CASSEDGGFGDTEAFF. CDR3 sequence (DNA): TGTGCCAGCAGTGAAGATGGGGGGTTTGGGGACACTGAAGCTTTCTTT.

The chain links TRBV29-1 to TRBJ1-2; D remains ambiguous. Trimming pared 7 bases from V and 10 bases from J, leaving 16 bases between. CDR3 length: 11 amino acids. Germline V gene lookup returns CDR1 SQVTM and CDR2 ANQGSEA. The CDR3 DNA is TGCAGCGCCGTCGGTCCGGGAGACTACACCTTC. Encoded protein: CSAVGPGDYTF.

This chain joins TRBV5-1 and TRBJ2-3; weak D call: TRBD1 (5 bases). The CDR3 runs 14 residues. The germline gives CDR1 SGHRS, CDR2 YFSETQ. The ends were cut back, 1 base at V and 2 bases at J, with 8 bases in the middle. The CDR3 reads CASSLTQDTDTQYF. The CDR3 region has the DNA TGCGCCAGCAGCTTGACACAGGACACAGATACGCAGTATTTT.

CDR3 DNA: TGTGCCAGTAGTATAAGGGGTTCCAACGAGCAGTACTTC. This translates into CASSIRGSNEQYF. This chain connects TRBV19 to TRBJ2-7; a possible D gene is TRBD1 (5 bases). The CDR3 totals 13 residues. Trimming took off 2 bases at V and 5 bases at J, with 10 bases between the two ends. Germline loops: CDR1 LNHDA, CDR2 SQIVND (reference sequence).

The chain links TRBV4-1 to TRBJ2-7, with TRBD1 identical over 11 bases. J lost 2 bases, V lost 4 bases, and 1 base had no gene match. In germline, CDR1 is MGHRA, CDR2 YSYEKL. This CDR3 comprises 14 residues. DNA for the CDR3: TGCGCCAGCAGCCCGGGACAGGGGGCCTACGAGCAGTACTTC. Protein sequence: CASSPGQGAYEQYF.

This clone was recorded only once. The CDR3 reads CASSFNSFGEQYF. As DNA, the CDR3 is TGTGCCAGCAGTTTCAATTCTTTCGGCGAGCAGTACTTC. This chain connects TRBV28 to TRBJ2-7, with D unresolved. The germline CDR1 and CDR2 sequences are MDHEN and SYDVKM. Trimming took 3 bases from V and 6 from J, leaving 12 bases between them. This CDR3 is built from 13 residues. Based on the CDR3 plus reference TRBV28 and TRBJ2-7, the full variable domain is DVKVTQSSRYLVKRTGEKVFLECVQDMDHENMFWYRQDPGLGLRLIYFSYDVKMKEKGDIPEGYSVSREKKERFSLILESASTNQTSMYLCASSFNSFGEQYFGPGTRLTVT.

The chain recombines TRBV4-3 with TRBJ1-1; 9 bases line up with TRBD1. The CDR3 loop spans 15 amino acids. V lost 0 bases and J lost 5; bases outside the gene matches: 4. Germline CDR1 is LGHNA and CDR2 is YSLEER. The CDR3 bases are TGCGCCAGCAGCCAAGAGGACAGGGGAAGAACTGAAGCTTTCTTT. Encoded protein: CASSQEDRGRTEAFF.

Regarding this clone: Other DNA variants within this sample encode the same CDR3. This rearrangement joins TRBV5-1 to TRBJ2-5, with TRBD1 matching over 9 bases. Unmatched junction bases numbered 2, after V lost 4 bases and J lost 4 bases. This CDR3 comprises 13 residues. Germline V gives CDR1 SGHRS, CDR2 YFSETQ. The CDR3 loop is CASSPGQGETQYF. The CDR3 region has the DNA TGCGCCAGCAGCCCGGGACAGGGAGAGACCCAGTACTTC.

This clone was detected a few times. This rearrangement joins TRBV20-1 to TRBJ1-1; no firm D call. V lost 6 bases, J lost 6 bases, and 11 bases lay in between. The CDR3 runs 11 residues. CDR1 and CDR2 (germline): DFQATT, SNEGSKA (reference sequence). The CDR3 DNA sequence: TGCAGTGCCCAGTTTTCCTCTGAAGCTTTCTTT. Amino acid sequence: CSAQFSSEAFF.

The gene calls are TRBV2 and TRBJ1-3, with 7 nucleotides matching TRBD1. This CDR3 comprises 15 residues. The germline V gene encodes CDR1 SNHLY and CDR2 FYNNEI. With V trimmed by 3 bases and J by 3 bases, 5 bases remained unmatched. CDR3 region: CASSEQGDHGNTIYF. DNA for the CDR3: TGTGCCAGCAGTGAGCAGGGGGACCATGGAAACACCATATATTTT.

The V gene is TRBV4-3, the J gene TRBJ1-1; 8 positions agree with TRBD1. The CDR3 has 16 amino acids. V shed 1 base and J 4 bases; nucleotides not matched to a gene: 8. Germline CDR1 reads LGHNA; CDR2 reads YSLEER. CDR3 protein: CASSQGGRRGPTEAFF. The DNA for the CDR3 is TGCGCCAGCAGCCAAGGAGGTCGCAGGGGGCCCACTGAAGCTTTCTTT.

This chain connects TRBV5-6 to TRBJ1-5, with a tentative D call TRBD1 (5 bases). Germline values: CDR1 SGHDT, CDR2 YYEEEE. The CDR3 totals 15 residues. Trimming took off 2 bases at V and 2 bases at J, with 11 bases between the two ends. CDR3 nucleotide sequence: TGTGCCAGCAGCTTTGTTGGGGGGGGCAATCAGCCCCAGCATTTT. This sequence encodes CASSFVGGGNQPQHF.

The chain recombines TRBV2 with TRBJ2-5; TRBD2 might be the D (5 bases). Trimming took off 5 bases at V and 4 bases at J, with 14 bases between the two ends. CDR3 length: 14 amino acids. The germline V gene encodes CDR1 SNHLY and CDR2 FYNNEI. The CDR3 loop is CASSSSRERETQYF. CDR3 coding DNA: TGTGCCAGCAGTTCGTCTCGGGAAAGAGAGACCCAGTACTTC.

This clone was detected a few times. CDR3 coding DNA: TGTGCCAGCCGCCAGGCAGGTAACAATCAGCCCCAGCATTTT. It is translated as CASRQAGNNQPQHF. The V call is TRBV19, the J call TRBJ1-5, with D unclear. The CDR3 consists of 14 residues. Between the trimmed V and J ends, which lost 9 bases and 3 bases, there was a span of 15 bases. Germline CDR1 reads LNHDA; CDR2 reads SQIVND (reference sequence). Full variable domain (remainder filled in from reference TRBV19 and TRBJ1-5): DGGITQSPKYLFRKEGQNVTLSCEQNLNHDAMYWYRQDPGQGLRLIYYSQIVNDFQKGDIAEGYSVSREKKESFPLTVTSAQKNPTAFYLCASRQAGNNQPQHFGDGTRLSIL.

This chain links TRBV19 with TRBJ2-7; 9 bases map to TRBD1. Germline trimming cut 8 bases from V and 6 bases from J; bases unmatched to any gene: 11. Germline V gives CDR1 LNHDA, CDR2 SQIVND (reference sequence). The CDR3 loop spans 14 amino acids. The CDR3 nucleotides read TGTGCCAGTTGCCGGGGGACAGGGAATTGCGAGCAGTACTTC. Encoded protein: CASCRGTGNCEQYF.

The rearrangement joins TRBV28 to TRBJ1-1, with 8 bases that match TRBD1. Unmatched junction bases numbered 7, after V lost 6 bases and J lost 1 base. The CDR3 contains 15 residues. CDR1 and CDR2 (germline): MDHEN, SYDVKM. The CDR3 sequence: CASRIIQGGNTEAFF. In DNA, the CDR3 is TGTGCCAGCAGGATTATACAGGGGGGGAACACTGAAGCTTTCTTT. Full variable domain (rest looked up from reference TRBV28 and TRBJ1-1): DVKVTQSSRYLVKRTGEKVFLECVQDMDHENMFWYRQDPGLGLRLIYFSYDVKMKEKGDIPEGYSVSREKKERFSLILESASTNQTSMYLCASRIIQGGNTEAFFGQGTRLTVV.

J is TRBJ1-4 and V is TRBV27; 11 bases align to TRBD1. CDR1 and CDR2 (germline): MNHEY, SMNVEV (reference sequence). After removal of 0 bases from V and 7 bases from J, the junction contained 1 base not matched to a gene. The CDR3 is 15 amino acids. The CDR3, as DNA: TGTGCCAGCAGTTTATCCGGGACAGGGGGTGAAAAACTGTTTTTT. It encodes CASSLSGTGGEKLFF. The full variable domain, in which reference TRBV27 and TRBJ1-4 provide the parts outside the CDR3, is EAQVTQNPRYLITVTGKKLTVTCSQNMNHEYMSWYRQDPGLGLRQIYYSMNVEVTDKGDVPEGYKVSRKEKRNFPLILESPSPNQTSLYFCASSLSGTGGEKLFFGSGTQLSVL.

This chain links TRBV15 with TRBJ1-1; the D is unclear. V lost 0 bases to trimming and J lost 5 bases, with 4 bases between them. Germline V lookup: CDR1 LNHNV, CDR2 YYDKDF (reference sequence). The CDR3 length is 12 residues. The CDR3 loop reads CATSRDRTEAFF. In nucleotides, the CDR3 is TGTGCCACCAGCAGAGACAGGACTGAAGCTTTCTTT.

This clone has only one observation. The chain carries TRBV6-1 and TRBJ2-3; a weak D match, TRBD1 (5 bases). The CDR3 length is 15 residues. Trimming cost V 6 bases and J 3 bases, with 16 bases left between them. The germline V gene encodes CDR1 MNHNS and CDR2 SASEGT. As DNA, the CDR3 is TGTGCCAGCAGATATATGACAGATGAAACAGATACGCAGTATTTT. This translates into CASRYMTDETDTQYF.

This sequence joins TRBV16 and TRBJ1-2; 7 bases fit TRBD1. Per the germline V gene, CDR1 is KGHSY and CDR2 is FQNENV. The length of the CDR3 is 13 residues. The junction had 9 bases not matched to a gene; V was cut back by 6 bases and J by 8 bases. The CDR3 bases are TGTGCCAGCAGGCCAACAGGGGCAAACGGCTACACCTTC. Amino acid sequence: CASRPTGANGYTF.

The chain recombines TRBV9 with TRBJ1-5; 12 bases are shared with TRBD1. Germline CDR1 and CDR2: SGDLS and YYNGEE. The CDR3 is made up of 16 amino acids. After removal of 3 bases from V and 6 bases from J, the junction contained 7 bases not matched to a gene. CDR3 bases: TGTGCCAGCAGCGAGGGACAGGGGGCATTGGGTCAGCCCCAGCATTTT. It translates to CASSEGQGALGQPQHF.

This chain's CDR3 is CASSKDFGMSSYEQYF. The CDR3 region has the DNA TGTGCCAGCAGCAAGGACTTCGGAATGAGCTCCTACGAGCAGTACTTC. This chain links TRBV7-9 with TRBJ2-7, with D perhaps TRBD2 (5 bases). Between the trimmed V and J ends, which lost 5 bases and 0 bases, there was a span of 17 bases. This CDR3 region has 16 residues. Germline CDR1 reads SEHNR; CDR2 reads FQNEAQ (reference sequence).

This chain uses TRBV5-6 with TRBJ2-6; 11 bases agree with TRBD1. The CDR3 loop spans 18 amino acids. Germline V gene lookup returns CDR1 SGHDT and CDR2 YYEEEE. With 1 base clipped from V and 2 bases from J, the junction kept 5 bases outside the gene matches. The CDR3 reads CASSLRGQGVPGANVLTF. The DNA for the CDR3 is TGTGCCAGCAGCTTGCGGGGACAGGGGGTGCCTGGGGCCAACGTCCTGACTTTC.

The CDR3 here is CASSIETGSYEQYF. The CDR3 nucleotides are TGTGCCAGCAGTATCGAGACAGGGTCCTACGAGCAGTACTTC. The V call is TRBV6-5, the J call TRBJ2-7, with TRBD1 matching over 7 bases. The CDR3 spans 14 residues. Trimming removed 5 bases from V and 1 base from J; junction bases left unmatched: 5. Germline CDR1 MNHEY, CDR2 SVGAGI.